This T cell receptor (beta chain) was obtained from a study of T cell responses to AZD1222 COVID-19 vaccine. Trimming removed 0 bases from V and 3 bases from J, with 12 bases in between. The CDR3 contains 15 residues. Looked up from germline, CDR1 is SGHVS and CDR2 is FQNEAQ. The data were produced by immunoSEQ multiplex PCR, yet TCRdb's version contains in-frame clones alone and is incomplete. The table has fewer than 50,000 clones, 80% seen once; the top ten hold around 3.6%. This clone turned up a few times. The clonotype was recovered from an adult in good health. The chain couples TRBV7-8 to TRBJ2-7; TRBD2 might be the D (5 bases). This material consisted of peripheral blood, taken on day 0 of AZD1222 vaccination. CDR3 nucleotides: TGTGCCAGCAGCTTAGCGGTCTCGGGGATCTACGAGCAGTACTTC. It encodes CASSLAVSGIYEQYF.